Listed below are T cell receptor beta chains from one sample, sequenced in a study of T cells in Graves' hyperthyroidism and ophthalmopathy. In TCRdb, the multiplex PCR reads were re-called with MiXCR into one record per CDR3 protein. This table holds hundreds of thousands of distinct CDR3 sequences, around 15% found once. The sample comprised blood. These receptors came from a woman aged 18 to 35 with Graves' hyperthyroidism. The conserved cysteine and the conserved F or W are not part of the CDR3 here.

v_gene: TRBV28
j_gene: TRBJ2-5
CDR3aa: ASSPWDQETQY

v_gene: TRBV7-9
j_gene: TRBJ2-7
CDR3aa: APPRESPGRIVYEQY

v_gene: TRBV27
j_gene: TRBJ1-1
CDR3aa: ASIFSGGTNTEAF

v_gene: TRBV20-1
j_gene: TRBJ2-1
CDR3aa: SARKQGGLAGGLEQF

v_gene: TRBV29-1
j_gene: TRBJ1-1
CDR3aa: SGGQGRTEAF

v_gene: TRBV28
j_gene: TRBJ1-2
CDR3aa: ASSIMEMDRNYGYT

v_gene: TRBV10-3
j_gene: TRBJ1-5
CDR3aa: AISQGQPQH

v_gene: TRBV18
j_gene: NA
CDR3aa: ASSPLLDLKDGSYNEQY

v_gene: TRBV15
j_gene: TRBJ1-2
CDR3aa: ATSRGTGSNYGYT

v_gene: TRBV6-1
j_gene: TRBJ2-3
CDR3aa: ASRLNTDTQY

v_gene: TRBV20-1
j_gene: TRBJ1-2
CDR3aa: SARAGTGHGYT